The T cell receptor beta chain described here comes from a study of regulatory T cells in long-lasting Graves disease. Time point given: newly diagnosed GD, antithyroid drugs for less than 3 months. Scientists built the TCR library using RNA that was extracted from PBMCs. CDR3-region Arm-PCR and iRepertoire HTBI primers produced the TCR beta libraries. Each CDR3 protein gets one entry after TCRdb re-called the multiplex PCR reads with MiXCR. The sample shows approximately 400,000 distinct CDR3 sequences, 10% to 15% of them seen only once. This CDR3 spans 16 amino acids. Germline V gives CDR1 SGHKS, CDR2 YYEKEE (reference sequence). The V gene end was trimmed by 5 bases and the J gene end by 4 bases; junction bases not matched to a gene: 14. This sample also belongs to another study, concerning T cells in Graves' hyperthyroidism and ophthalmopathy.

The sample was peripheral blood mononuclear cells (PBMCs), taken at new diagnosis, from a patient treated with antithyroid drugs. This sequence was found in a woman between 18 and 30 years old with Graves disease. The gene calls are TRBV5-5 and TRBJ1-2; TRBD1 matches at 7 bases. CDR3 sequence reads: CASRDTGVSTIYGYTF. The CDR3 nucleotides read TGTGCCAGCAGGGATACAGGGGTTTCGACGATCTATGGCTACACCTTC.